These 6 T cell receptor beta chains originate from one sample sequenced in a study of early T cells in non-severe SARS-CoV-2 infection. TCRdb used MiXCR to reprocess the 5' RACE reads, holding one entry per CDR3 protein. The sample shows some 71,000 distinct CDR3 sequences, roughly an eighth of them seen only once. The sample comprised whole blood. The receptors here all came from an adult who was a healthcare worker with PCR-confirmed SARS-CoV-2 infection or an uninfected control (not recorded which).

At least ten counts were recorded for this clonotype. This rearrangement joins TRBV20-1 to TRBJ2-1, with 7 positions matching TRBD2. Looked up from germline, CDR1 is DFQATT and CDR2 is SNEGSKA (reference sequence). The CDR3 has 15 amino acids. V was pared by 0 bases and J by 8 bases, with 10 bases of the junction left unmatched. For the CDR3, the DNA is TGCAGTGCTAGAGATTTTCTAGCGGCTTCTGATGAGCAGTTCTTC. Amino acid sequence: CSARDFLAASDEQFF.

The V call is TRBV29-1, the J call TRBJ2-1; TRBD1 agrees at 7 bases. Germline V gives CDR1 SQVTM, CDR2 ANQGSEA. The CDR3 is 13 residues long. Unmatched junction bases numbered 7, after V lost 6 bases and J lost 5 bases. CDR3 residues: CSVATTGNNEQFF. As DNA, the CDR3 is TGCAGCGTCGCAACGACAGGGAACAATGAGCAGTTCTTC.

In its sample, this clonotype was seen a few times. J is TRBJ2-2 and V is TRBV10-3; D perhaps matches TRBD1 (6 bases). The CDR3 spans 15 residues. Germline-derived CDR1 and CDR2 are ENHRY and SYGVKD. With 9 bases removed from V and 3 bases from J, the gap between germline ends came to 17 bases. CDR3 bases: TGTGCCATTAAGTCGGTTCCAGGGGACACCGGGGAGCTGTTTTTT. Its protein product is CAIKSVPGDTGELFF.

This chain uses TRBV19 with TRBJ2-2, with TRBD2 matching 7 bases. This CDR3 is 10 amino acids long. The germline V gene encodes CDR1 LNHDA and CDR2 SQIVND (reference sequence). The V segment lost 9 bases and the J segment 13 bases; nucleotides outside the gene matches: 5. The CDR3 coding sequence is TGTGCCAGCGGACTAGACTTGCTGTTTTTT. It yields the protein CASGLDLLFF. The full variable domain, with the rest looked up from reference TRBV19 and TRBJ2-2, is DGGITQSPKYLFRKEGQNVTLSCEQNLNHDAMYWYRQDPGQGLRLIYYSQIVNDFQKGDIAEGYSVSREKKESFPLTVTSAQKNPTAFYLCASGLDLLFFGEGSRLTVL.

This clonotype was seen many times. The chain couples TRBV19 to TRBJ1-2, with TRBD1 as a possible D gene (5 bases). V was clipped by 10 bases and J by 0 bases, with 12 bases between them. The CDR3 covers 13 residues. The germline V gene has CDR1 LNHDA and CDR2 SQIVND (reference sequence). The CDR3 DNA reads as TGTGCCACGTCCGAGACAGCTAACTATGGCTACACCTTC. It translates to CATSETANYGYTF.

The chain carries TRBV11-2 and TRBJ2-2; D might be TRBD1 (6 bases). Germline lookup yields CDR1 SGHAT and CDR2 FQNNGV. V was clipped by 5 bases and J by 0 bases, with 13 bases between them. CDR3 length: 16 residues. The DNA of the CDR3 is TGTGCCAGCAGCCCCGGGACAACTACGAACACCGGGGAGCTGTTTTTT. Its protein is CASSPGTTTNTGELFF.